A selection of T cell receptor beta chains follows, all from one sample in a study of technical replicates of blood from a handful of donors. Method: immunoSEQ multiplex PCR; TCRdb's copy keeps in-frame clones and lacks some. In the table there are 55,000 to 75,000 clones, approximately 87% of which are singletons. The sample was PBMCs. Every receptor here comes from a human donor in good health. Some clones in this sample may be carry-over from other donors' samples. Both conserved end residues are part of each CDR3. The D gene is left open where the match is weak.

j_call,cdr3_length,v_call,d_call,cdr3_aa
TRBJ2-1,13,TRBV4-3,-,CAGSQENGPGQFF
TRBJ2-2,14,TRBV11-2,TRBD1,CASSWDRVAGELFF
TRBJ2-7,15,TRBV6-1,-,CASRDDGSATYEQYF
TRBJ1-3,15,TRBV13,-,CASSPWGTYRGTIYF
TRBJ2-5,16,TRBV5-4,-,CASSWVPAGRLETQYF
TRBJ2-2,14,TRBV30,TRBD1,CAWSTTGFGGELFF
TRBJ2-7,15,TRBV7-9,TRBD1,CASSPQTGGGYEQYF
TRBJ1-1,14,TRBV19,-,CASSSFGEGTEAFF
TRBJ1-2,13,TRBV27,-,CAARRDYLGKYTF
TRBJ2-5,15,TRBV9,TRBD2,CASSTRLAGWETQYF
TRBJ2-1,14,TRBV9,TRBD2,CASSVAGTSYEQFF
TRBJ2-1,15,TRBV7-2,-,CASSQGRELYNEQFF
TRBJ2-7,12,TRBV7-9,-,CASSLAGDEQYF
TRBJ2-7,14,TRBV5-1,TRBD2,CASRITGGLDEQYF
TRBJ1-1,16,TRBV4-2,TRBD1,CASSQEGTGARTEAFF
TRBJ2-7,12,TRBV25-1,-,CASSGLGGKQYF
TRBJ1-1,11,TRBV19,-,CASSAFLGAFF
TRBJ2-5,15,TRBV19,TRBD2,CASSIGSGGRETQYF
TRBJ2-7,14,TRBV2,-,CASSRDRSSEEQYF
TRBJ2-1,14,TRBV7-9,TRBD2,CASSPELAGNEQFF